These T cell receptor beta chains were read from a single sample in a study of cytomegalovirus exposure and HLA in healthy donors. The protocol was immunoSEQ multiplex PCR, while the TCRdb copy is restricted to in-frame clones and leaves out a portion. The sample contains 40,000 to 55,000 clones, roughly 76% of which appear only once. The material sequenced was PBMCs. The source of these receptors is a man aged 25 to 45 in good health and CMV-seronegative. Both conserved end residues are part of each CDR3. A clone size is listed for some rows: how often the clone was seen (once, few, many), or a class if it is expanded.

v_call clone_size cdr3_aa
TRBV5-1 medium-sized CASSGEQGRTEAFF
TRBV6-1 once CASSPGLAAKETQYF
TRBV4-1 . CASSQPLQTANYGYTF
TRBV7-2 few CASSYSLQQGNAGELFF
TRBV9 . CASSVELGGSRGEQYF
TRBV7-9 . CASSTGRRSQETQYF
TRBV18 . CASSPQTGAYGYTF
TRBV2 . CASSEVGQGNIQYF
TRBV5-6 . CASSLGGLAGGRSSYEQYF
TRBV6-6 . CASSRDRDTEAFF
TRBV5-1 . CASSLVPDRGGRNTEAFF
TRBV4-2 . CASSLETSLTYEQYF
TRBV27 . CASSFWTSGREHRGPLFF
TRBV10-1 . CASSAEMGLAAIEKGQYF
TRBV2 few CASRGSATTSNQPQHF
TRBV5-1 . CASSLLTYNEQFF
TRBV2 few CASSGLGLAVLDTQYF
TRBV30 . CAWSGGNEQFF
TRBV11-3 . CASSSRQGSGANVLTF
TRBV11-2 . CASSTRWGQGGNTGELFF
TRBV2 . CASRYDSSGANVLTF
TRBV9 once CASSSSGLEETQYF
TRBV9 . CASSAQMTGAFEAFF
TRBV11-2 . CASSLAMRNTEAFF
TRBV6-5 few CASSLRTGGGEQYF
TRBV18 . CASSRETGRTTEAFF
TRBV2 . CASGGEGLASNEQFF
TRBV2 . CATRMGLRTEAFF
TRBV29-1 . CSVGSGGITEAFF
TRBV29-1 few CSAGSQGYGYTF
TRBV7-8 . CASSLDPGQGSDQFF
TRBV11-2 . CASSPTPGAASEQFF
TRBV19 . CASSIQGTRNTDTQYF
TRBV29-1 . CSVVVTELMKVAEAFF
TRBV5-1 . CASSLGSSGNSYEQYF
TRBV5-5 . CASSSQQEFGTEAFF
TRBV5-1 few CASSQLTRNTEAFF
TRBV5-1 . CASSLVSGSSQETQYF
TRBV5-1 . CASSRTWTDSYEQYF
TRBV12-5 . CASGLYPGLAGRAPGELFF
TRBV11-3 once CASGTSGITDTQYF
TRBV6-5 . CASSARDYGYTF
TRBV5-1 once CASSLGPLGAYTDTQYF
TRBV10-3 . CAIRAGDGETQYF
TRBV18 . CASSPLAGSSYNEQFF
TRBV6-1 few CASRLKTATYEQYF
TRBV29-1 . CSALKGGTEAFF
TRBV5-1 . CASSLNPGQGSYEQYF
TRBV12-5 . CASGPPLALNEKLFF
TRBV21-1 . CASSLKEDSYNEQFF
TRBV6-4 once CASRYINEKLFF